What follows describes a single T cell receptor beta chain. These data belong to a study of blood T cell repertoires in COVID-19. About the study: The United States, Italy and Spain were the sources of the acute and convalescent COVID-19 samples. Sources were T cells, B-cell-depleted T cells, or PBMCs; the material itself was cDNA or gDNA.

In the study's own analysis: Scientists estimated how many nucleated cells there were by amplifying reference gene primers. Only in-frame clones appear in the TCRdb table, and some are missing; sequencing was by immunoSEQ multiplex PCR. The V and J calls and clone size were taken over from that table, and D and trimming were inferred from the DNA. This sample has tens of thousands of clones; roughly 80% occur once, and the top ten carry roughly 30%. The CDR3 loop spans 16 amino acids. The V gene's germline CDR1 is MNHNY and CDR2 SVGAGI (reference sequence). Trimming left V 6 bases short and J 4 bases short, with 21 bases between.

V is TRBV6-6 and J is TRBJ1-2; no clear D. The TCR comes from a woman older than 75 with acute or convalescent COVID-19. The sequenced sample was peripheral blood. The CDR3 region has the DNA TGTGCCAGCAGCCCGACCCCTCGAGGAGCAATCTATGGCTACACCTTC. Translation gives CASSPTPRGAIYGYTF.